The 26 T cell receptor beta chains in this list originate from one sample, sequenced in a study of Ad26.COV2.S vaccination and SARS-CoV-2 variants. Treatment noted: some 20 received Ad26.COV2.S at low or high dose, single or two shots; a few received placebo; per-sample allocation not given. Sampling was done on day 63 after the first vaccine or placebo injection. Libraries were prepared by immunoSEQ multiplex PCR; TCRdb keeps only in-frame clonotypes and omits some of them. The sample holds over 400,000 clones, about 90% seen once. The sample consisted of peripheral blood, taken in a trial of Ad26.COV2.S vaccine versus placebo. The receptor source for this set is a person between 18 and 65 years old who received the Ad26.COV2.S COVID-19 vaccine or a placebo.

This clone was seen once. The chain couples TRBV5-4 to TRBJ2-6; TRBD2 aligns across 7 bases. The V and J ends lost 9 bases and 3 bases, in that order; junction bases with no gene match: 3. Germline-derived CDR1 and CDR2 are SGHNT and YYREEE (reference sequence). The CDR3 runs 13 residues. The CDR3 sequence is CATREGGANVLTF. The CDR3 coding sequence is TGTGCCACGAGGGAGGGTGGGGCCAACGTCCTGACTTTC.

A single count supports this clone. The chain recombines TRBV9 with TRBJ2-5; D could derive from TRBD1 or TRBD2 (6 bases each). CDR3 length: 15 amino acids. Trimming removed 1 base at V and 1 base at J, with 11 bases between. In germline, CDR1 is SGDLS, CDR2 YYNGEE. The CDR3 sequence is CASSVRGVGQETQYF. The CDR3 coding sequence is TGTGCCAGCAGCGTAAGGGGGGTAGGCCAAGAGACCCAGTACTTC.

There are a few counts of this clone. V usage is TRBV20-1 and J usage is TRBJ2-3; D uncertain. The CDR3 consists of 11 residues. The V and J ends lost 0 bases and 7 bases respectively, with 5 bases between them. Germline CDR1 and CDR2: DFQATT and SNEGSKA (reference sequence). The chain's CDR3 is CSARDHNTQYF. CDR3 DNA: TGCAGTGCTAGAGATCACAATACGCAGTATTTT.

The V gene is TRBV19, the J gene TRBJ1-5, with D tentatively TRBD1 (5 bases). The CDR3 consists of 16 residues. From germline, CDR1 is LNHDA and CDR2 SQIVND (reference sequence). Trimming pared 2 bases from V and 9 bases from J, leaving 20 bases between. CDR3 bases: TGTGCCAGTAGTATAAGGAGAGGGCAGGGCCGTGGGCCCCAGCATTTT. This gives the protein CASSIRRGQGRGPQHF.

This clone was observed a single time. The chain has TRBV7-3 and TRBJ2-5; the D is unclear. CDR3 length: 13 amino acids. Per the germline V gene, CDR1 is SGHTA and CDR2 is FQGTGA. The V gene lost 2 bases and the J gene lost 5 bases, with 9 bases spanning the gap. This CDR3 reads CASSLGLKETQYF. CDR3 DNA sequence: TGTGCCAGCAGCTTAGGATTGAAGGAGACCCAGTACTTC.

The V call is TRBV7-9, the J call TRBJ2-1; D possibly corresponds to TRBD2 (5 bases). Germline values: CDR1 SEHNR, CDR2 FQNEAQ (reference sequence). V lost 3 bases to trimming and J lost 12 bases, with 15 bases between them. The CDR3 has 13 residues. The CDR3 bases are TGTGCCAGCAGCTTTGAGGGCGGCCAAGGGCAGTTCTTC. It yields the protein CASSFEGGQGQFF.

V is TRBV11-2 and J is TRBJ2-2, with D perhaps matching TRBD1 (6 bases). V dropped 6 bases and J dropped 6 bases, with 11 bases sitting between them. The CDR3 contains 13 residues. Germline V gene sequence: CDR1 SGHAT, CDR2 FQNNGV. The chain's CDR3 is CASRPNRAGELFF. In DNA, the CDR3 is TGTGCCAGCAGACCCAACAGGGCCGGGGAGCTGTTTTTT.

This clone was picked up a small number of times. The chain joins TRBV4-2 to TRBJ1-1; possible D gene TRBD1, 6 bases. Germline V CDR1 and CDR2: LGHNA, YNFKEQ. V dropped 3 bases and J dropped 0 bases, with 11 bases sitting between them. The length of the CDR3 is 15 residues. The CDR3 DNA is TGTGCCAGCAGCCACCCGGGGACATTGAACACTGAAGCTTTCTTT. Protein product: CASSHPGTLNTEAFF.

The CDR3 coding sequence is TGTGCCAGCATGAGACAGGGAAATAATTCACCCCTCCACTTT. Its translation is CASMRQGNNSPLHF. The rearrangement joins TRBV27 to TRBJ1-6; 7 nucleotides agree with TRBD1. This CDR3 is built from 14 residues. J was trimmed by 5 bases and V by 7 bases; bases with no gene match: 5. Germline V gene sequence: CDR1 MNHEY, CDR2 SMNVEV (reference sequence).

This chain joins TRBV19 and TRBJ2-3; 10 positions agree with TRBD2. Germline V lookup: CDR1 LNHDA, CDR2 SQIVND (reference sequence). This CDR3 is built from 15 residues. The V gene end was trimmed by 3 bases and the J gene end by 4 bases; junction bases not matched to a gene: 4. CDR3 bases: TGTGCCAGTAGTATGGGACTAGCGATTGCAGATACGCAGTATTTT. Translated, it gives CASSMGLAIADTQYF.

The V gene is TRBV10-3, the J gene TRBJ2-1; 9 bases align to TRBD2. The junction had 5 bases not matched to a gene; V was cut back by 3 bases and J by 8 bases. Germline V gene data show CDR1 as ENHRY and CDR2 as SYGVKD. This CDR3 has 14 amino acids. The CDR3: CAISDLAGADEQFF. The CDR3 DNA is TGTGCCATCAGTGATTTAGCGGGAGCGGATGAGCAGTTCTTC.

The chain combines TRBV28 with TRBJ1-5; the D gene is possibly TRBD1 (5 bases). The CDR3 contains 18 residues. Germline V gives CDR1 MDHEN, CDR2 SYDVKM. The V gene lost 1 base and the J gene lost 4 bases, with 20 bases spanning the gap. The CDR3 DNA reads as TGTGCCAGCAGTTTATTGCGCACGGGGTCCGGGGGAAATCAGCCCCAGCATTTT. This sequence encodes CASSLLRTGSGGNQPQHF.

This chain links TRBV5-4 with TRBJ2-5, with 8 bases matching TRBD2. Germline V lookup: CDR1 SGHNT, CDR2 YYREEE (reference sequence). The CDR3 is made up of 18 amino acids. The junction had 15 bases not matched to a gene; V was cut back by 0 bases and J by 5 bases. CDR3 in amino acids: CASSLDYTGTRVGETQYF. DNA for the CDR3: TGTGCCAGCAGCTTGGATTATACCGGGACTAGGGTGGGGGAGACCCAGTACTTC.

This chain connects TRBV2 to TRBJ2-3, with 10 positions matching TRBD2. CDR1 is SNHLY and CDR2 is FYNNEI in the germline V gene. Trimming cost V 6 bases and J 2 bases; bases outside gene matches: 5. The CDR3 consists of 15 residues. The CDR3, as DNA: TGTGCCAGCAGGAAGCTAGCGGGGGCCACAGATACGCAGTATTTT. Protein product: CASRKLAGATDTQYF. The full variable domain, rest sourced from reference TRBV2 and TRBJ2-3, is EPEVTQTPSHQVTQMGQEVILRCVPISNHLYFYWYRQILGQKVEFLVSFYNNEISEKSEIFDDQFSVERPDGSNFTLKIRSTKLEDSAMYFCASRKLAGATDTQYFGPGTRLTVL.

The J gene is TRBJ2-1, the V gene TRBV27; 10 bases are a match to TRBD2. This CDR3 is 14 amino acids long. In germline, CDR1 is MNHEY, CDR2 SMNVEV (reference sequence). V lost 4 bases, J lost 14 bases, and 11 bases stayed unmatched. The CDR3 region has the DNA TGTGCCAGCAGTTCAGCGGGAGGGAGCCCGAGCGAGTTCTTC. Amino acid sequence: CASSSAGGSPSEFF.

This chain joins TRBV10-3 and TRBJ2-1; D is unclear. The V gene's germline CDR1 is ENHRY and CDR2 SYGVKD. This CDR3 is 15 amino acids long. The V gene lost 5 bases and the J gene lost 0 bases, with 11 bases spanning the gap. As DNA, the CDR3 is TGTGCCATCAGTATACAGTTAAGCTCCTACAATGAGCAGTTCTTC. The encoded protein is CAISIQLSSYNEQFF.

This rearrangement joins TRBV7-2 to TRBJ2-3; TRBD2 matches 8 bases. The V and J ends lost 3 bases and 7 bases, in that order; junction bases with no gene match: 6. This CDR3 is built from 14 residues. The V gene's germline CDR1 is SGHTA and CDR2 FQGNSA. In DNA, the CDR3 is TGTGCCAGCAGCTTGGGGACTAGTCCCCATACGCAGTATTTT. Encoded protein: CASSLGTSPHTQYF.

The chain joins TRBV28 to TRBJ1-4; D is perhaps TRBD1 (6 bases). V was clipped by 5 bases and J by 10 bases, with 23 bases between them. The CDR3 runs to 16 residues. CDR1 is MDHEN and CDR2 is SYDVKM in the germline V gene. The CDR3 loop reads CASSPRGAGEVGKLFF. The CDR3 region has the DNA TGTGCCAGCAGTCCGCGCGGGGCAGGGGAGGTGGGAAAACTGTTTTTT.

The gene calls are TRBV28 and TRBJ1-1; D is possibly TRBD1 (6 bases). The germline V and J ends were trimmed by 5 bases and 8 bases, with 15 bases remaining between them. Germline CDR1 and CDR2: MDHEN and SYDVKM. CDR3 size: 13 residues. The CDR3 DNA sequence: TGTGCCAGCAGTAAGGACAGATTAACAGAAGCTTTCTTT. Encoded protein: CASSKDRLTEAFF.

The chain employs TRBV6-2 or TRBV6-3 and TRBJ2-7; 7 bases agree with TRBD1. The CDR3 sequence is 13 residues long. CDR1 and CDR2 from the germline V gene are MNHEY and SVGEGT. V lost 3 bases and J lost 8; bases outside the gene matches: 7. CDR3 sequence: CASSYGQGVQQYF. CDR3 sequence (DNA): TGTGCCAGCAGTTATGGGCAGGGGGTACAGCAGTACTTC.

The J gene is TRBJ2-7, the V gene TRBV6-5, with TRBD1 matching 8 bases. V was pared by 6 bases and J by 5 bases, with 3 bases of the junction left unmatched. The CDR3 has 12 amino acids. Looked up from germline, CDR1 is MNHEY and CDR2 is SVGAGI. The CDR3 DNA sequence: TGTGCCAGCAGACTGACAGGGGACGAGCAGTACTTC. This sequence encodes CASRLTGDEQYF.

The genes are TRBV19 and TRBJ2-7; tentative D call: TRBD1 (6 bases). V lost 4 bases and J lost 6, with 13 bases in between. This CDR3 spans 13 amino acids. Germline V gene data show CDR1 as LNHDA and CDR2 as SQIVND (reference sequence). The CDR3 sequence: CASSTQGISEQYF. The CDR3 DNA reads TGTGCCAGTAGTACACAGGGAATCTCCGAGCAGTACTTC. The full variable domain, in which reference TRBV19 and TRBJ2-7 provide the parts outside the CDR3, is DGGITQSPKYLFRKEGQNVTLSCEQNLNHDAMYWYRQDPGQGLRLIYYSQIVNDFQKGDIAEGYSVSREKKESFPLTVTSAQKNPTAFYLCASSTQGISEQYFGPGTRLTVT.

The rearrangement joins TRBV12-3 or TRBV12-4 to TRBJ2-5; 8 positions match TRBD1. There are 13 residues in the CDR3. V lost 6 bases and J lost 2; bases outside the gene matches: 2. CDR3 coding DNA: TGTGCCAGCAGCCGGACAGGGCAAGAGACCCAGTACTTC. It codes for CASSRTGQETQYF.

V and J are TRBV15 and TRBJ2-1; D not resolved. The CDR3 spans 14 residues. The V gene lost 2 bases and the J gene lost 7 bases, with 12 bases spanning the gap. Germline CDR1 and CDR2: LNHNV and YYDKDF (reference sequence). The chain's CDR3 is CATSRQRSRNEQFF. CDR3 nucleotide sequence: TGTGCCACCAGCAGACAAAGATCTCGTAATGAGCAGTTCTTC.

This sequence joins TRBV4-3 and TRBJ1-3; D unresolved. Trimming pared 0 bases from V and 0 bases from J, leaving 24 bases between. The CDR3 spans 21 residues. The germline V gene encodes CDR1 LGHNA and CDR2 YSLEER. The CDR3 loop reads CASSQEIDRVKGPSSGNTIYF. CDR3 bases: TGCGCCAGCAGCCAAGAAATAGATAGGGTGAAAGGGCCAAGCTCTGGAAACACCATATATTTT.

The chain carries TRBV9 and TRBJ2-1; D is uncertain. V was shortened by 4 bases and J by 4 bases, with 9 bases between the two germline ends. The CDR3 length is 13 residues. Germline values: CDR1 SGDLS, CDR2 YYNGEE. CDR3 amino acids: CASSTNSYNEQFF. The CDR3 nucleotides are TGTGCCAGCAGCACAAACAGTTACAATGAGCAGTTCTTC.